Detailed here is one TCR beta chain. Its specificity is not known. One junction end disagrees with the germline gene, perhaps due to a read error. The source of the sample is a study of post-analysis software for immune sequencing data. Study-wide points: Versus controls, multiple sclerosis patients showed significantly lower diversity (normalized Chao1). Patients had higher frequencies than controls of five TRBV segments, including TRBV5-6, TRBV5-1 and TRBV20-1.

TCR beta libraries were prepared from cDNA with unique molecular identifiers. TCRdb passed the PCR reads through MiXCR, listing each CDR3 protein once. The table has almost 700,000 distinct CDR3 sequences, around 64% seen once; the top ten hold around 11%. Germline V gene lookup returns CDR1 LNHDA and CDR2 SQIVND (reference sequence). The CDR3 extends over 14 amino acids. What was sequenced was blood. The TCR originated in a girl under 10 years old with multiple sclerosis. V is TRBV19 and J is TRBJ2-3, with D possibly being TRBD1 (5 bases). CDR3: CASSIGAGTDTQYF. The CDR3 coding sequence is TGTGCCAGTAGCATAGGGGCTGGCACAGATACGCAGTATTTT.